The source of this T cell receptor (beta chain) is a study of cytomegalovirus exposure and HLA in healthy donors. Study details: Both the roughly 120 validation repertoires and the 666 first-cohort repertoires used the same platform, as reported by a later analysis. Regarding the study as a whole: It was found in a later analysis that first-cohort TCR clusters tended to co-occur in the 100 to 150 validation repertoires. Researchers reported that a few CMV-associated chains were confirmed in vitro as CMV antigen-specific.

Clones were sequenced by immunoSEQ multiplex PCR, and TCRdb holds only the in-frame ones, with some missing. The sample contains over 200,000 clones, over 75% of which appear only once. As for this clone: What it recognizes is unknown.

CDR3 length: 18 amino acids. In germline, CDR1 is MNHNS, CDR2 SASEGT. V lost 1 base, J lost 0 bases, and 9 bases stayed unmatched. The donors were part of the 120-subject validation cohort, which stood apart from the 666-subject first cohort. Material: PBMCs. This TCR was sampled from a woman aged 18-35 years in good health and CMV-seropositive. This chain joins TRBV6-1 and TRBJ2-4; 7 bases align to TRBD1. CDR3 nucleotide sequence: TGTGCCAGCAGTGAAGATTGGTGGGACAGCCTAGCCAAAAACATTCAGTACTTC. The encoded protein is CASSEDWWDSLAKNIQYF.